The 30 T cell receptor beta chains listed next were all sequenced from one sample in a study of lymphopenia after photon versus proton radiotherapy. Method: immunoSEQ multiplex PCR; TCRdb's copy keeps in-frame clones and lacks some. The table shows about 30,000 clones, with roughly 90% occurring only once. The sample in question was peripheral blood, obtained from a patient treated with photon-based radiotherapy. These receptors originate from a woman between 45 and 65 years old with pancreatic cancer.

V gene TRBV4-1 combines with J gene TRBJ1-2, with D perhaps TRBD1 (5 bases). Trimming shortened V by 4 bases and J by 0 bases, and 12 bases separated the two germline ends. CDR3 length: 15 residues. CDR1 and CDR2 from the germline V gene are MGHRA and YSYEKL. The DNA of the CDR3 is TGCGCCAGCAGCCGGGGGAGGACCACTAACTATGGCTACACCTTC. Residues: CASSRGRTTNYGYTF.

This chain links TRBV7-3 with TRBJ2-5; 10 bases fit TRBD2. Trimming removed 0 bases from V and 5 bases from J; junction bases left unmatched: 9. This CDR3 contains 17 residues. Germline CDR1 SGHTA, CDR2 FQGTGA. CDR3 amino acids: CASSLTGLAGAGETQYF. Written as DNA, the CDR3 is TGTGCCAGCAGCTTAACAGGGCTAGCGGGGGCTGGCGAGACCCAGTACTTC.

The chain links TRBV6-6 to TRBJ1-3; D is uncertain. Trimming took off 6 bases at V and 0 bases at J, with 9 bases between the two ends. The CDR3 has 14 amino acids. Germline V gene sequence: CDR1 MNHNY, CDR2 SVGAGI (reference sequence). CDR3 nucleotide sequence: TGTGCCAGCAGACTAGAGCTCTCTGGAAACACCATATATTTT. Residues: CASRLELSGNTIYF.

V gene TRBV2 combines with J gene TRBJ2-2; no clear D. Germline values: CDR1 SNHLY, CDR2 FYNNEI. There are 11 residues in the CDR3. V was trimmed by 6 bases and J by 5 bases, leaving 4 bases between them. CDR3 amino acids: CASRRTGELFF. In nucleotides, the CDR3 is TGTGCCAGCAGGCGGACCGGGGAGCTGTTTTTT.

The rearrangement uses TRBV27 and TRBJ2-7, with TRBD2 matching 10 bases. Trimming at V came to 6 bases and at J to 2 bases, leaving 4 bases not matched to a gene. Germline CDR1 MNHEY, CDR2 SMNVEV (reference sequence). The CDR3 runs to 14 residues. The chain's CDR3 is CASRPTSGPYEQYF. The CDR3 region has the DNA TGTGCCAGCAGGCCGACTAGCGGGCCCTACGAGCAGTACTTC.

The chain joins TRBV6-4 to TRBJ1-1; 7 bases agree with TRBD1. Trimming at V came to 0 bases and at J to 10 bases, leaving 2 bases not matched to a gene. This CDR3 spans 12 amino acids. Germline CDR1 and CDR2: MRHNA and SNTAGT. CDR3 residues: CASSDSTGLAFF. In DNA, the CDR3 is TGTGCCAGCAGTGACTCGACAGGGCTAGCTTTCTTT.

V gene TRBV5-1 combines with J gene TRBJ2-1; a possible D gene is TRBD2 (6 bases). Trimming shortened V by 0 bases and J by 0 bases, and 7 bases separated the two germline ends. From germline, CDR1 is SGHRS and CDR2 YFSETQ. The CDR3 consists of 15 residues. The CDR3 reads CASSLAGSSYNEQFF. In nucleotides, the CDR3 is TGCGCCAGCAGCTTGGCCGGGAGCTCCTACAATGAGCAGTTCTTC.

This clone was seen once. The chain couples TRBV28 to TRBJ1-4; D is ambiguous. Trimming cost V 8 bases and J 8 bases, with 15 bases left between them. The length of the CDR3 is 13 residues. Germline V gives CDR1 MDHEN, CDR2 SYDVKM. This CDR3 is CASLATALEKLFF. The CDR3 region has the DNA TGTGCCAGCTTGGCGACCGCCCTCGAAAAACTGTTTTTT.

The CDR3 protein is CASSLTSGVYNEQFF. The CDR3, as DNA: TGTGCCAGCAGCTTAACTAGCGGGGTCTACAATGAGCAGTTCTTC. The chain uses TRBV11-2 and TRBJ2-1; 10 bases are a match to TRBD2. The CDR3 has 15 residues. Germline CDR1 SGHAT, CDR2 FQNNGV. V lost 2 bases and J lost 3; bases outside the gene matches: 1.

The chain is built from TRBV29-1 and TRBJ2-7, with D unresolved. V was clipped by 0 bases and J by 3 bases, with 15 bases between them. Germline-derived CDR1 and CDR2 are SQVTM and ANQGSEA. The CDR3 is made up of 15 amino acids. CDR3 sequence reads: CSVEDLTGFGYEQYF. CDR3 sequence (DNA): TGCAGCGTTGAAGATCTTACCGGGTTCGGCTACGAGCAGTACTTC.

The V call is TRBV7-8, the J call TRBJ1-3; D gene ambiguous. The CDR3 runs 15 residues. V lost 1 base and J lost 0, with 7 bases in between. Germline V lookup: CDR1 SGHVS, CDR2 FQNEAQ. The CDR3 loop is CASSLVGSSGNTIYF. CDR3 bases: TGTGCCAGCAGCTTAGTTGGGAGCTCTGGAAACACCATATATTTT. The full variable domain, in which reference TRBV7-8 and TRBJ1-3 provide the parts outside the CDR3, is GAGVSQSPRYKVAKRGQDVALRCDPISGHVSLFWYQQALGQGPEFLTYFQNEAQLDKSGLPSDRFFAERPEGSVSTLKIQRTQQEDSAVYLCASSLVGSSGNTIYFGEGSWLTVV.

V gene TRBV28 combines with J gene TRBJ1-4; TRBD1 matches at 7 bases. Germline-derived CDR1 and CDR2 are MDHEN and SYDVKM. The CDR3 extends over 16 amino acids. Trimming removed 6 bases from V and 7 bases from J; junction bases left unmatched: 14. The CDR3 sequence: CASSRGQFLGGEKLFF. Here the CDR3 DNA reads TGTGCCAGCAGCAGGGGACAGTTTTTGGGAGGTGAAAAACTGTTTTTT.

The V call is TRBV4-3, the J call TRBJ2-1; TRBD2 matches at 12 bases. Germline-derived CDR1 and CDR2 are LGHNA and YSLEER. V gave up 3 bases and J gave up 9 bases; unmatched junction bases: 9. This CDR3 is 16 amino acids long. In nucleotides, the CDR3 is TGCGCCAGCAGCCAGGAACCTAGCGGGAGGGCCGTTGAGCAGTTCTTC. Encoded protein: CASSQEPSGRAVEQFF.

The chain carries TRBV27 and TRBJ2-3; D unclear. V dropped 8 bases and J dropped 0 bases, with 9 bases sitting between them. The germline V gene has CDR1 MNHEY and CDR2 SMNVEV (reference sequence). The CDR3 runs 13 residues. CDR3 protein: CASGLISTDTQYF. The CDR3 nucleotides read TGTGCCAGCGGTCTCATCAGCACAGATACGCAGTATTTT.

This rearrangement joins TRBV28 to TRBJ1-5, with 9 bases lining up with TRBD1. V dropped 6 bases and J dropped 6; count of bases not matched to a gene: 12. Germline V CDR1 and CDR2: MDHEN, SYDVKM. The CDR3 runs to 16 residues. The CDR3 reads CASSLRGQGGGQPQHF. The CDR3 bases are TGTGCCAGCAGCCTCAGGGGACAGGGAGGAGGTCAGCCCCAGCATTTT.

This chain uses TRBV7-6 with TRBJ2-5, with unresolved D. V was trimmed by 3 bases and J by 0 bases, leaving 5 bases between them. The V gene's germline CDR1 is SGHVS and CDR2 FNYEAQ. The CDR3 totals 13 residues. CDR3 protein: CASSFQYQETQYF. The DNA of the CDR3 is TGTGCCAGCAGCTTTCAGTACCAAGAGACCCAGTACTTC.

The chain employs TRBV28 and TRBJ1-4; 8 bases map to TRBD1. CDR3 size: 15 residues. In germline, CDR1 is MDHEN, CDR2 SYDVKM. The V segment lost 3 bases and the J segment 7 bases; nucleotides outside the gene matches: 7. CDR3 amino acids: CASSFSRDRTEKLFF. The CDR3 DNA reads as TGTGCCAGCAGTTTCAGCCGGGACAGGACTGAAAAACTGTTTTTT.

The chain recombines TRBV28 with TRBJ2-1, with TRBD1 matching 7 bases. Germline V gene sequence: CDR1 MDHEN, CDR2 SYDVKM. Trimming at V came to 6 bases and at J to 6 bases, leaving 11 bases not matched to a gene. This CDR3 is 15 amino acids long. CDR3 sequence reads: CASRTSGQNINEQFF. CDR3 DNA sequence: TGTGCCAGCAGAACCTCGGGACAGAACATCAATGAGCAGTTCTTC.

This clone occurred once. The chain employs TRBV4-1 and TRBJ1-2; D is unresolved. Germline-derived CDR1 and CDR2 are MGHRA and YSYEKL. V lost 2 bases, J lost 0 bases, and 16 bases lay in between. CDR3 length equals 17 residues. The CDR3 spells CASSQLGMGLANYGYTF. The CDR3 bases are TGCGCCAGCAGCCAATTGGGGATGGGTTTAGCTAACTATGGCTACACCTTC.

This chain uses TRBV13 with TRBJ1-4; D perhaps matches TRBD1 (5 bases). This CDR3 has 18 residues. Per germline, CDR1 PRHDT and CDR2 FYEKMQ (reference sequence). Deletions cut 5 bases from V and 0 bases from J, with 19 bases between. The CDR3 sequence: CASSLLGTFGATNEKLFF. The CDR3 region has the DNA TGTGCCAGCAGCCTCTTAGGGACCTTCGGGGCAACTAATGAAAAACTGTTTTTT.

The V call is TRBV30, the J call TRBJ2-4; D gene uncertain. CDR3 length equals 13 residues. Germline V CDR1 and CDR2: GTSNPN, SVGIG (reference sequence). The V end lost 5 bases, the J end lost 1 base, and 9 bases lay between the germline ends. The CDR3 DNA sequence: TGTGCCTGGGACCAAGGGGCCAAAAACATTCAGTACTTC. It specifies CAWDQGAKNIQYF. Based on the CDR3 plus reference TRBV30 and TRBJ2-4, the full variable domain is SQTIHQWPATLVQPVGSPLSLECTVEGTSNPNLYWYRQAAGRGLQLLFYSVGIGQISSEVPQNLSASRPQDRQFILSSKKLLLSDSGFYLCAWDQGAKNIQYFGAGTRLSVL.

The gene calls are TRBV18 and TRBJ2-7; perhaps TRBD1 as D (6 bases). The CDR3 is made up of 15 amino acids. With 4 bases removed from V and 4 bases from J, the gap between germline ends came to 17 bases. Germline values: CDR1 KGHSH, CDR2 LQKENI. The CDR3 sequence: CASSLEPGVAYEQYF. The CDR3 region has the DNA TGTGCCAGCTCACTAGAACCAGGGGTGGCGTACGAGCAGTACTTC.

The chain has TRBV9 and TRBJ1-6; D perhaps matches TRBD1 (6 bases). CDR3 length: 15 residues. V gave up 4 bases and J gave up 6 bases, with 14 bases separating them. Per the germline V gene, CDR1 is SGDLS and CDR2 is YYNGEE. The CDR3 region is CASSPRTVPNSPLHF. The CDR3 DNA is TGTGCCAGCAGCCCTCGGACAGTCCCTAATTCACCCCTCCACTTT.

The genes are TRBV5-1 and TRBJ2-5, with 7 bases aligning to TRBD1. J was trimmed by 5 bases and V by 0 bases; bases with no gene match: 10. The CDR3 consists of 16 residues. Germline V gene lookup returns CDR1 SGHRS and CDR2 YFSETQ. CDR3 region: CASSLGSLTGLETQYF. The CDR3 nucleotides are TGCGCCAGCAGCTTGGGGTCCCTGACAGGGCTCGAGACCCAGTACTTC.

With regard to this clone: Other DNA sequences in this sample translate to the same CDR3. The rearrangement links TRBV7-2 to TRBJ2-2; 8 bases are shared with TRBD1. CDR1 SGHTA and CDR2 FQGNSA come from the germline V gene. The CDR3 has 16 residues. The junction had 4 bases not matched to a gene; V was cut back by 2 bases and J by 2 bases. The DNA for the CDR3 is TGTGCCAGCAGCTTAAAGGCAGGGGGCAACACCGGGGAGCTGTTTTTT. Amino acid sequence: CASSLKAGGNTGELFF.

The genes are TRBV10-2 and TRBJ1-5; possibly TRBD1 for D (5 bases). CDR1 and CDR2 from the germline V gene are WSHSY and SAAADI. The CDR3 extends over 15 amino acids. V shed 3 bases and J shed 3 bases, with 12 bases lying between them. For the CDR3, the DNA is TGCGCCAGCAGTGATGGGGCAGAACTCAATCAGCCCCAGCATTTT. Its translation is CASSDGAELNQPQHF.

DNA of the CDR3: TGTGCCAGCAGACAGGGAACCGTCTACGAGCAGTACTTC. It codes for CASRQGTVYEQYF. The J gene is TRBJ2-7, the V gene TRBV2, with TRBD1 as a possible D gene (6 bases). Germline V gene sequence: CDR1 SNHLY, CDR2 FYNNEI. V was pared by 6 bases and J by 3 bases, with 12 bases between. This CDR3 is built from 13 residues.

This chain uses TRBV2 with TRBJ2-5, with 7 bases matching TRBD1. This CDR3 contains 14 residues. Trimming cost V 6 bases and J 1 base; bases outside gene matches: 5. Germline CDR1 reads SNHLY; CDR2 reads FYNNEI. In DNA form, the CDR3 reads TGTGCCAGCAGGAGACAGGGCGTCCAAGAGACCCAGTACTTC. Protein: CASRRQGVQETQYF. Looking up the rest from reference TRBV2 and TRBJ2-5 gives the full variable domain: EPEVTQTPSHQVTQMGQEVILRCVPISNHLYFYWYRQILGQKVEFLVSFYNNEISEKSEIFDDQFSVERPDGSNFTLKIRSTKLEDSAMYFCASRRQGVQETQYFGPGTRLLVL.

The rearrangement joins TRBV18 to TRBJ1-4; TRBD1 is a possible D gene (6 bases). V lost 4 bases to trimming and J lost 0 bases, with 9 bases between them. Germline CDR1 KGHSH, CDR2 LQKENI. The CDR3 has 15 residues. In nucleotides, the CDR3 is TGTGCCAGCTCACGAGGGGGGGCAACTAATGAAAAACTGTTTTTT. Amino acid sequence: CASSRGGATNEKLFF.

This rearrangement joins TRBV7-2 to TRBJ1-2, with TRBD1 identical over 9 bases. The CDR3 runs to 18 residues. Losses at the gene ends were 2 bases for V and 0 bases for J; bases not matched to a gene: 10. The germline V gene encodes CDR1 SGHTA and CDR2 FQGNSA. CDR3 loop: CASSLHRGRGGANYGYTF. The CDR3 bases are TGTGCCAGCAGCTTACACAGGGGGCGAGGGGGAGCTAACTATGGCTACACCTTC.